This entry features one T cell receptor beta chain sequence. CDR3 length: 14 amino acids. The germline V gene has CDR1 ENHRY and CDR2 SYGVKD. Trimming removed 5 bases from V and 6 bases from J, with 13 bases in between. The data derive from a study of blood T cell repertoires in COVID-19. Study background: Specimens from acute and convalescent COVID-19 originated in the United States, Italy and Spain.

The authors' processing: Reference gene primer amplification yielded estimated nucleated cell counts. TCRdb's copy holds only in-frame clones and misses some; the assay was immunoSEQ multiplex PCR. V and J calls and clone size are given by that table; D and trimming were obtained from the DNA. The sample has 210,000 or so clones, 84% seen once. Sequenced: peripheral blood. This clonotype originated in a human donor in a cohort sampled during active COVID-19. The chain joins TRBV10-3 to TRBJ2-2, with TRBD2 as a possible D gene (6 bases). This chain's CDR3 is CAISISGEAGELFF. The CDR3 DNA sequence: TGTGCCATCAGTATCTCGGGGGAGGCCGGGGAGCTGTTTTTT.